This T cell receptor beta chain is from a study of regulatory T cells in long-lasting Graves disease. This clonotype was found many times. The time point is: newly diagnosed GD, antithyroid drugs for less than 3 months. PBMC RNA was the source of the TCR library. The germline CDR1 and CDR2 sequences are SGHTA and FQGNSA. V lost 6 bases to trimming and J lost 1 base; unmatched junction nucleotides: 5. The CDR3 is 14 amino acids. Combining iRepertoire HTBI primers with Arm-PCR of CDR3 regions, the authors built TCR beta libraries. TCRdb used MiXCR to reprocess the multiplex PCR reads, holding one entry per CDR3 protein. This sample yields 400,000 to 500,000 distinct CDR3 sequences, of which 14% are seen a single time; approximately 19% belongs to the top ten. The same data also contributed to another study, on T cells in Graves' hyperthyroidism and ophthalmopathy. This second study says: With the HTBI primer set, the TCR CDR3 went through a first round of RT-PCR.

The specimen was peripheral blood mononuclear cells (PBMCs), collected at new diagnosis, from a patient treated with antithyroid drugs. This TCR was recovered from a woman aged 45-59 years with Graves disease. The V gene is TRBV7-2, the J gene TRBJ2-5, with 7 bases aligning to TRBD1. CDR3: CASSEQGFQETQYF. CDR3 sequence (DNA): TGTGCCAGCAGTGAACAGGGGTTCCAAGAGACCCAGTACTTC.